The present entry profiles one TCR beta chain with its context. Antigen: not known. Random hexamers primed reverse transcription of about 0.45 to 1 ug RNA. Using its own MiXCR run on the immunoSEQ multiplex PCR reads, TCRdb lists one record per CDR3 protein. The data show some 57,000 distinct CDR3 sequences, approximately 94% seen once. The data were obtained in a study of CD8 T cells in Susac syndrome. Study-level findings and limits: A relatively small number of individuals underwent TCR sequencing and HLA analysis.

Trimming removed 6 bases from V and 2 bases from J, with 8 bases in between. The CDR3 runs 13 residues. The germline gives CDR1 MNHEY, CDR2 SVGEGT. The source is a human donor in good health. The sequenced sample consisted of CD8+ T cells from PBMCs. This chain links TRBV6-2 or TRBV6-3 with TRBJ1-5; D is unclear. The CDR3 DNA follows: TGTGCCAGCAGCCCGGAAGGCAATCAGCCCCAGCATTTT. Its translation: CASSPEGNQPQHF.